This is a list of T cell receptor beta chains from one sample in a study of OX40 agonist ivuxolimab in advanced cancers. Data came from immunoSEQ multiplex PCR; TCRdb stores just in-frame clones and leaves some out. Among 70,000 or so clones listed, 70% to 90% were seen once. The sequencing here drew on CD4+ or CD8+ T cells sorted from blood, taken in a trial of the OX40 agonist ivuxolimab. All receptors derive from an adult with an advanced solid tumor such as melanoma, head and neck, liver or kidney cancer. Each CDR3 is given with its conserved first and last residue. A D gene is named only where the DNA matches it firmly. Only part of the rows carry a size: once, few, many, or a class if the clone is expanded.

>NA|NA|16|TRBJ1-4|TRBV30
CAWSVGLRVENEKLFF
TGTGCCTGGAGTGTGGGGTTAAGAGTAGAGAATGAAAAACTGTTTTTT
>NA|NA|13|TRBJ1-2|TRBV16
CASSQWTVYGYTF
TGTGCCAGCAGCCAATGGACCGTCTATGGCTACACCTTC
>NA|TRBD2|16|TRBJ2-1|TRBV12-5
CASGLGIAGGDNEQFF
TGTGCTAGTGGTTTGGGTATAGCGGGGGGAGATAATGAGCAGTTCTTC
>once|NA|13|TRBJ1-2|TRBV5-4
CASSLEGPYGYTF
TGTGCCAGCAGCTTGGAAGGTCCCTATGGCTACACCTTC
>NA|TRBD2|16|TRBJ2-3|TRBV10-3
CATMGTSGSGTDTQYF
TGTGCCACCATGGGAACTAGCGGGAGTGGGACAGATACGCAGTATTTT
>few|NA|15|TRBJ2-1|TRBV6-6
CASSEWGGQYNEQFF
TGTGCCAGCAGTGAGTGGGGGGGGCAATACAATGAGCAGTTCTTC
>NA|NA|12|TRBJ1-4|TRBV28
CATRAGREKLFF
TGTGCCACCCGAGCCGGGAGGGAAAAACTGTTTTTT
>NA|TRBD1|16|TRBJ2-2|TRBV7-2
CASSLGRTGNTGELFF
TGTGCCAGCAGCTTAGGGAGGACAGGGAACACCGGGGAGCTGTTTTTT
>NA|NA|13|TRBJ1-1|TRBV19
CASESSAGTEAFF
TGTGCCAGTGAGTCTAGTGCGGGCACTGAAGCTTTCTTT
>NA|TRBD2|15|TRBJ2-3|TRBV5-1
CASSFGAGGTDTQYF
TGCGCCAGCAGCTTTGGAGCGGGGGGCACAGATACGCAGTATTTT
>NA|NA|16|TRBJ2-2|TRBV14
CASSQVEGLNTGELFF
TGTGCCAGCAGCCAAGTAGAGGGACTGAACACCGGGGAGCTGTTTTTT
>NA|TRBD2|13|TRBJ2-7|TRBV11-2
CASSRGGQYEQYF
TGTGCCAGCAGCCGGGGGGGTCAGTACGAGCAGTACTTC
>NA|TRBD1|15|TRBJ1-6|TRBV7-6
CASSLEGQGNSPLHF
TGTGCCAGCAGCTTAGAGGGACAGGGCAATTCACCCCTCCACTTT
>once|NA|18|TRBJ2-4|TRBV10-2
CASSDPMGQGLAKNIQYF
TGCGCCAGCAGTGACCCGATGGGGCAGGGCCTAGCCAAAAACATTCAGTACTTC
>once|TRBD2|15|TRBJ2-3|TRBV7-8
CASSLQSGRTDTQYF
TGTGCCAGCAGCTTACAAAGCGGGAGGACAGATACGCAGTATTTT
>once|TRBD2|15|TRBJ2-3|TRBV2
CASRDYQYSTDTQYF
TGTGCCAGCCGGGACTACCAATACAGCACAGATACGCAGTATTTT
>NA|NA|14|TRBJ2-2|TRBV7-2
CASSPSMNTGELFF
TGTGCCAGCAGCCCGTCCATGAACACCGGGGAGCTGTTTTTT
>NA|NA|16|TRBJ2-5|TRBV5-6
CASSGRGWGWEETQYF
TGTGCCAGCAGCGGCAGGGGTTGGGGTTGGGAAGAGACCCAGTACTTC
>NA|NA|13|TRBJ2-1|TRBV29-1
CSIRDRGYNEQFF
TGCAGCATCCGGGACCGAGGATACAATGAGCAGTTCTTC
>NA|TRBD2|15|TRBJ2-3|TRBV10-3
CAIMTSGGSADTQYF
TGTGCCATCATGACTAGCGGGGGGTCTGCAGATACGCAGTATTTT
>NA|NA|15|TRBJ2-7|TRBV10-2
CASSSGTGYGDEQYF
TGCGCCAGCTCCTCCGGAACGGGTTACGGGGACGAGCAGTACTTC
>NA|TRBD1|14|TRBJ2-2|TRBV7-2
CASSASTGIGELFF
TGTGCCAGCAGCGCTTCGACAGGGATCGGGGAGCTGTTTTTT
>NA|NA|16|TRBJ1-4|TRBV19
CASSTTGVPTNEKLFF
TGTGCCAGTAGTACAACAGGAGTTCCAACTAATGAAAAACTGTTTTTT
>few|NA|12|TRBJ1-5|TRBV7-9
CASSLERGFMYF
TGTGCCAGCAGCTTAGAAAGGGGTTTTATGTATTTT
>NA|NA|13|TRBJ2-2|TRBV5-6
CASSFRATGELFF
TGTGCCAGCAGCTTCAGGGCCACCGGGGAGCTGTTTTTT
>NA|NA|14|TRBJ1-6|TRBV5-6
CASSFFRSHSPLHF
TGTGCCAGCAGCTTCTTCAGAAGTCATTCACCCCTCCACTTT
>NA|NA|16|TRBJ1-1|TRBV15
CATSRGLGARVTEAFF
TGTGCCACCAGCCGGGGGCTTGGGGCGCGGGTCACTGAAGCTTTCTTT
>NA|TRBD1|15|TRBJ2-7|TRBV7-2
CASSWPGQGSYEQYF
TGTGCCAGCAGCTGGCCGGGACAGGGTTCCTACGAGCAGTACTTC
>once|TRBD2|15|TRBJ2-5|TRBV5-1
CASSPTSGRGETQYF
TGCGCCAGCAGCCCGACTAGCGGGAGGGGAGAGACCCAGTACTTC